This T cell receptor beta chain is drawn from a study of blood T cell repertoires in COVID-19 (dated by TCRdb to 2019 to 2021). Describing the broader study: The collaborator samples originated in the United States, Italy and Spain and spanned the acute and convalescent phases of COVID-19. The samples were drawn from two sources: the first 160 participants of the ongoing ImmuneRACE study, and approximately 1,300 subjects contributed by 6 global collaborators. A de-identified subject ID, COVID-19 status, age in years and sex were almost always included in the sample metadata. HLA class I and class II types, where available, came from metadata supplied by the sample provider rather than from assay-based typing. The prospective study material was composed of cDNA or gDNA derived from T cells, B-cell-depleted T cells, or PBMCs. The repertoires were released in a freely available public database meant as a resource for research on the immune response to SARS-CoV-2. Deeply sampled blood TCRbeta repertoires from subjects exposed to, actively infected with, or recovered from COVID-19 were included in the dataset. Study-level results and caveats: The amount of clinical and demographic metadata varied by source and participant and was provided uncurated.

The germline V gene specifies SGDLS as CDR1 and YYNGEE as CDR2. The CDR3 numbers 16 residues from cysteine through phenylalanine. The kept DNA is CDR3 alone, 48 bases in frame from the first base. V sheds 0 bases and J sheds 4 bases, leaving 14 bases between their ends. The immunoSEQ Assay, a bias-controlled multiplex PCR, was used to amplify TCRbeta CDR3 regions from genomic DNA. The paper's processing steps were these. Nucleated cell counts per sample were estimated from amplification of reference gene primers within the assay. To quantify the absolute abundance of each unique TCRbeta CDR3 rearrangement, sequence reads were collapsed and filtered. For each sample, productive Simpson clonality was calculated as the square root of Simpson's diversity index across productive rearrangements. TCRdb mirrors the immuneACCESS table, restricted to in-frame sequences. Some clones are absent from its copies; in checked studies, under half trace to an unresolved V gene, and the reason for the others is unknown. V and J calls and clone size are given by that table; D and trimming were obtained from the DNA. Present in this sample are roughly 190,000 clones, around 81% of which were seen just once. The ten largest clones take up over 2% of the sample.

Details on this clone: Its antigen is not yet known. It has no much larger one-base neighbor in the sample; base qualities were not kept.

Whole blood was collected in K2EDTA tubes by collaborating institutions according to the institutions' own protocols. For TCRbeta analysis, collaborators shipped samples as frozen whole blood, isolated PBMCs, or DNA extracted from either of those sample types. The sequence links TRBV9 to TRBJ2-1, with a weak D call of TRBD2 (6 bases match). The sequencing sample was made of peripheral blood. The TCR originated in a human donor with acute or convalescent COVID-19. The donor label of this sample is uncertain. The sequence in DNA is TGTGCCAGCAGCGTAGTGGGTGGTAGCGGTTACAATGAGCAGTTCTTC. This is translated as CASSVVGGSGYNEQFF.